The present T cell receptor (beta chain) was sequenced within a study of shared clonotypes between healthy human individuals. The ends lost 3 bases at V and 5 bases at J; junction bases unmatched: 13. The CDR3 sequence is 16 residues long. Per the germline V gene, CDR1 is GTSNPN and CDR2 is SVGIG (reference sequence). About this clone: Its specificity is unknown.

The donor population consisted of healthy HIV-negative adults with no recent acute infections or vaccinations. The study's findings and limits: Tissue TCR repertoires likely differ from these blood-only repertoires. Few donors limited the genetic and exposure-history diversity represented.

Study processing details: Filtering differed since immunoSEQ provided only junctions, with no quality scores. The method was immunoSEQ multiplex PCR; TCRdb's version includes in-frame clones alone and lacks a portion of them. The V and J calls and the clone size are those of that table, but D and trimming were determined from the DNA. The repertoire holds about 1 million clones, 65% to 75% seen once, with nearly 1.5% in the top ten. The chain is built from TRBV30 and TRBJ2-5; the match to TRBD2 covers 9 bases. Specimen: memory CD4+ T cells sorted from blood. Subset described: CD45RA-negative fraction. This receptor was obtained from a man aged 18 to 29 in good health. CDR3 sequence: CAWRDRLAGARETQYF. DNA of the CDR3: TGTGCCTGGAGGGACAGATTAGCGGGAGCGCGGGAGACCCAGTACTTC.